Listed below are T cell receptor beta chains from one sample, sequenced in a study of radiotherapy plus CTLA-4 blockade in lung cancer. The data were produced by immunoSEQ multiplex PCR, yet TCRdb's version contains in-frame clones alone and is incomplete. The sample lists some 77,000 clones, approximately 83% occurring once. The source was peripheral blood, collected from a patient treated with radiotherapy plus ipilimumab. The receptors were gathered from a human donor with non-small cell lung cancer who had a partial response to radiotherapy plus ipilimumab. Each CDR3 is given with its conserved first and last residue. Fields, in order: CDR3 length, D gene, V gene, J gene, clone size, CDR3 DNA, CDR3 protein. A D gene is named only where the DNA matches it firmly. For some rows the clone size is stated as once, few or many, or as a class when expanded; others skip it.

len: 15
d_gene: TRBD1
v_gene: TRBV5-6
j_gene: TRBJ1-5
abundance: once
CDR3nt: TGTGCCAGCAGCTTGGCCGGGACAGGGGGGAAGCCCCAGCATTTT
CDR3aa: CASSLAGTGGKPQHF

len: 14
d_gene: -
v_gene: TRBV5-1
j_gene: TRBJ2-5
abundance: -
CDR3nt: TGCGCCAGTCGGACAGTGGGCATCGCTGAGACCCAGTACTTC
CDR3aa: CASRTVGIAETQYF

len: 15
d_gene: -
v_gene: TRBV6-4
j_gene: TRBJ2-1
abundance: -
CDR3nt: TGTGCCAGCAGTGTTGGGACTGGCTCCTACAATGAGCAGTTCTTC
CDR3aa: CASSVGTGSYNEQFF

len: 16
d_gene: -
v_gene: TRBV14
j_gene: TRBJ1-1
abundance: -
CDR3nt: TGTGCCAGCAGCCAAGTCAACTCGCGAAGAGCCACTGAAGCTTTCTTT
CDR3aa: CASSQVNSRRATEAFF

len: 14
d_gene: -
v_gene: TRBV6-1
j_gene: TRBJ1-2
abundance: -
CDR3nt: TGTGCCAGCAGTGAAAAGGCAGGGCTCTATGGCTACACCTTC
CDR3aa: CASSEKAGLYGYTF

len: 16
d_gene: -
v_gene: TRBV9
j_gene: TRBJ1-1
abundance: once
CDR3nt: TGTGCCAGCAGCGTAGGACAAGTAAGCATGAACACTGAAGCTTTCTTT
CDR3aa: CASSVGQVSMNTEAFF

len: 15
d_gene: -
v_gene: TRBV6-1
j_gene: TRBJ1-5
abundance: -
CDR3nt: TGTGCCAGCAGTGAGGGCAGGGGCCCATATCAGCCCCAGCATTTT
CDR3aa: CASSEGRGPYQPQHF

len: 12
d_gene: -
v_gene: TRBV7-2
j_gene: TRBJ2-4
abundance: -
CDR3nt: TGTGCCAGCACCCTTACGGGGATCACTCAGTACTTC
CDR3aa: CASTLTGITQYF

len: 14
d_gene: TRBD1
v_gene: TRBV6-5
j_gene: TRBJ1-4
abundance: -
CDR3nt: TGTGCCAGCAGCAGGGGGCGATTGTTTGAAAAACTGTTTTTT
CDR3aa: CASSRGRLFEKLFF

len: 14
d_gene: TRBD1
v_gene: TRBV27
j_gene: TRBJ1-4
abundance: few
CDR3nt: TGTGCCAGCAGCAAAGACAGGGTTAGTGAAAAACTGTTTTTT
CDR3aa: CASSKDRVSEKLFF

len: 14
d_gene: -
v_gene: TRBV7-2
j_gene: TRBJ2-5
abundance: -
CDR3nt: TGTGCCAGCAGCCCAGGGTCTTCACGGGAGACCCAGTACTTC
CDR3aa: CASSPGSSRETQYF

len: 15
d_gene: -
v_gene: TRBV19
j_gene: TRBJ1-3
abundance: -
CDR3nt: TGTGCCAGTATTCCTACAGGGAAACTCGGAAACACCATATATTTT
CDR3aa: CASIPTGKLGNTIYF

len: 13
d_gene: -
v_gene: TRBV27
j_gene: TRBJ1-1
abundance: few
CDR3nt: TGTGCCAGCAGTTTGCCCAGGGTTACTGAAGCTTTCTTT
CDR3aa: CASSLPRVTEAFF

len: 14
d_gene: -
v_gene: TRBV5-1
j_gene: TRBJ1-5
abundance: -
CDR3nt: TGCGCCAGCAGCTCAGGGGCTAGCAATCAGCCCCAGCATTTT
CDR3aa: CASSSGASNQPQHF

len: 13
d_gene: TRBD2
v_gene: TRBV5-6
j_gene: TRBJ2-1
abundance: -
CDR3nt: TGTGCCAGCAGCCGTGGACTAGACGATGAGCAGTTCTTC
CDR3aa: CASSRGLDDEQFF

len: 13
d_gene: TRBD1
v_gene: TRBV19
j_gene: TRBJ1-1
abundance: -
CDR3nt: TGTGCCAGTCTAAAGGACAGGGACACTGAAGCTTTCTTT
CDR3aa: CASLKDRDTEAFF

len: 15
d_gene: -
v_gene: TRBV13
j_gene: TRBJ1-1
abundance: -
CDR3nt: TGTGCCAGCAGCTTAGGAACAGGAGAGAACACTGAAGCTTTCTTT
CDR3aa: CASSLGTGENTEAFF

len: 15
d_gene: TRBD1
v_gene: TRBV23-1
j_gene: TRBJ1-1
abundance: -
CDR3nt: TGCGCCAGCAGTGCCATACAGGGGGCGAACACTGAAGCTTTCTTT
CDR3aa: CASSAIQGANTEAFF

len: 14
d_gene: -
v_gene: TRBV9
j_gene: TRBJ1-2
abundance: -
CDR3nt: TGTGCCAGCAGCGAAGGAGGGGAGGGGTATGGCTACACCTTC
CDR3aa: CASSEGGEGYGYTF

len: 15
d_gene: -
v_gene: TRBV6-5
j_gene: TRBJ2-2
abundance: once
CDR3nt: TGTGCCAGCAGCCACAGCCCATCACACACCGGGGAGCTGTTTTTT
CDR3aa: CASSHSPSHTGELFF

len: 16
d_gene: -
v_gene: TRBV6-1
j_gene: TRBJ1-2
abundance: -
CDR3nt: TGTGCCAGCAGTGAAAACCCCCGGGGGGCGGGCTATGGCTACACCTTC
CDR3aa: CASSENPRGAGYGYTF

len: 15
d_gene: -
v_gene: TRBV6-5
j_gene: TRBJ1-1
abundance: -
CDR3nt: TGTGCCAGCAGTTATCGTTGGGAGGCGGACACTGAAGCTTTCTTT
CDR3aa: CASSYRWEADTEAFF

len: 13
d_gene: TRBD1
v_gene: TRBV11-2
j_gene: TRBJ2-7
abundance: once
CDR3nt: TGTGCCAGCAGGCAGACAGGGTCCCACGAGCAGTACTTC
CDR3aa: CASRQTGSHEQYF

len: 15
d_gene: -
v_gene: TRBV9
j_gene: TRBJ1-3
abundance: -
CDR3nt: TGTGCCAGCAGCCCCCGCGGGGACCGGGTGGACACCATATATTTT
CDR3aa: CASSPRGDRVDTIYF

len: 17
d_gene: -
v_gene: TRBV10-1
j_gene: TRBJ2-3
abundance: once
CDR3nt: TGCGCCAGCAGTGAGTATAAAAAAGCGGCCCCCACAGATACGCAGTATTTT
CDR3aa: CASSEYKKAAPTDTQYF

len: 13
d_gene: -
v_gene: TRBV29-1
j_gene: TRBJ2-3
abundance: -
CDR3nt: TGCAGCGGGAGGTTGCCCGGGACAGATACGCAGTATTTT
CDR3aa: CSGRLPGTDTQYF

len: 16
d_gene: -
v_gene: TRBV14
j_gene: TRBJ2-3
abundance: -
CDR3nt: TGTGCCAGCAGCCAAGATTGGGCAGGGAGCACAGATACGCAGTATTTT
CDR3aa: CASSQDWAGSTDTQYF

len: 14
d_gene: TRBD2
v_gene: TRBV27
j_gene: TRBJ2-1
abundance: once
CDR3nt: TGTGCCAGCAGTTCGACCGGGACTAGCGGAGAGCAGTTCTTC
CDR3aa: CASSSTGTSGEQFF

len: 14
d_gene: -
v_gene: TRBV9
j_gene: TRBJ2-1
abundance: -
CDR3nt: TGTGCCAGCAGCGCGCTAATGGCCTACAATGAGCAGTTCTTC
CDR3aa: CASSALMAYNEQFF

len: 14
d_gene: -
v_gene: TRBV7-9
j_gene: TRBJ2-7
abundance: -
CDR3nt: TGTGCCAGCAGCTTAGGAGTGCTATCCTACGAGCAGTACTTC
CDR3aa: CASSLGVLSYEQYF

len: 16
d_gene: TRBD2
v_gene: TRBV5-1
j_gene: TRBJ2-1
abundance: -
CDR3nt: TGCGCCAGCAGCTTGGATCTCCAGCGGGGCTACAATGAGCAGTTCTTC
CDR3aa: CASSLDLQRGYNEQFF

len: 13
d_gene: -
v_gene: TRBV2
j_gene: TRBJ2-5
abundance: -
CDR3nt: TGTGCCAGCAGCTCGACAGCGGGAGAGACCCAGTACTTC
CDR3aa: CASSSTAGETQYF

len: 15
d_gene: TRBD1
v_gene: TRBV19
j_gene: TRBJ2-7
abundance: -
CDR3nt: TGTGCCAGTAGTATAGTTGGACAGGTTCCCTACGAGCAGTACTTC
CDR3aa: CASSIVGQVPYEQYF

len: 12
d_gene: -
v_gene: TRBV9
j_gene: TRBJ1-5
abundance: -
CDR3nt: TGTGCCAGCGGGACAAGCAATCAGCCCCAGCATTTT
CDR3aa: CASGTSNQPQHF

len: 15
d_gene: TRBD1
v_gene: TRBV19
j_gene: TRBJ2-7
abundance: few
CDR3nt: TGTGCCAGTAGTATTACCGGGACAGGGCCCTACGAGCAGTACTTC
CDR3aa: CASSITGTGPYEQYF

len: 14
d_gene: -
v_gene: TRBV19
j_gene: TRBJ2-1
abundance: -
CDR3nt: TGTGCCAGTAGGTCTATGTCTTCCTACAATGAGCAGTTCTTC
CDR3aa: CASRSMSSYNEQFF

len: 14
d_gene: -
v_gene: TRBV7-2
j_gene: TRBJ1-1
abundance: -
CDR3nt: TGTGCCAGCAGCTTCGAGGCGAGAAGGACTGAAGCTTTCTTT
CDR3aa: CASSFEARRTEAFF

len: 15
d_gene: -
v_gene: TRBV4-3
j_gene: TRBJ2-3
abundance: -
CDR3nt: TGCGCCAGCAGCCAAGCACAGACAGGCACAGATACGCAGTATTTT
CDR3aa: CASSQAQTGTDTQYF

len: 16
d_gene: -
v_gene: TRBV28
j_gene: TRBJ2-4
abundance: -
CDR3nt: TGTGCCAGCACCCCTACTACTATTCTAGCCAAAAACATTCAGTACTTC
CDR3aa: CASTPTTILAKNIQYF